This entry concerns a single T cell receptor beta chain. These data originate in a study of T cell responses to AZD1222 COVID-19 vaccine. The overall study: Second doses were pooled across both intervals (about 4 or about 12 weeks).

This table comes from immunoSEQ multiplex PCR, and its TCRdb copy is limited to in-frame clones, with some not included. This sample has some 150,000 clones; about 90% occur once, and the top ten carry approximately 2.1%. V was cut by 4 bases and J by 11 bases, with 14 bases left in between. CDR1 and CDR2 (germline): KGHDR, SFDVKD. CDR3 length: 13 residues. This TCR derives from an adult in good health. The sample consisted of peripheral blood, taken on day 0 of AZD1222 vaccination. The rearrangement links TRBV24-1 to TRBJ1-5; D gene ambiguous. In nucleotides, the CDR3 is TGTGCCACCAGTGACCGGGTCCTTAGGGCCCAGCATTTT. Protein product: CATSDRVLRAQHF.